This entry concerns a single TCR beta chain. The record originates from a study of blood T cell repertoires in COVID-19. Study background: Acute and convalescent COVID-19 specimens originated in the United States, Italy and Spain. The analysed material was cDNA or gDNA that came from T cells, B-cell-depleted T cells, or PBMCs.

In the original analysis: Estimation of nucleated cell counts relied on the amplification of reference gene primers. Profiled with immunoSEQ multiplex PCR; TCRdb holds only in-frame clones, not every one. That table furnishes V, J and clone size, whereas the DNA furnished D and trimming. Among 70,000 to 80,000 clones listed, approximately 87% were seen once. The TCR was taken from a man older than 75 in a cohort sampled during active COVID-19. Specimen: peripheral blood.

CDR3 loop: CASSRQENTEAFF. The CDR3 region has the DNA TGTGCCAGCAGCCGTCAGGAGAACACTGAAGCTTTCTTT. The chain combines TRBV9 with TRBJ1-1; no clear D gene. From germline, CDR1 is SGDLS and CDR2 YYNGEE. V lost 4 bases to trimming and J lost 1 base, with 8 bases between them. The length of the CDR3 is 13 residues.